One and the same sample provided the 20 T cell receptor beta chains below, sequenced in a study of OX40 agonist ivuxolimab in advanced cancers. The library relied on the immunoSEQ multiplex PCR assay. The table comes from immuneACCESS by way of TCRdb, which keeps in-frame sequences with V and J called. Part of the clones is missing from these tables; in studies checked, under half for an unresolved V gene and the rest for unknown reasons. Across this sample there are roughly 65,000 clones, with almost 90% seen only once. Of the sample, more than 9% is held by the ten largest clones. The sequencing here drew on CD4+ or CD8+ T cells sorted from blood, taken in a trial of the OX40 agonist ivuxolimab. The receptors originated from an adult with an advanced solid tumor such as melanoma, head and neck, liver or kidney cancer.

The chain joins TRBV4-2 to TRBJ2-2; no definite D call. V shed 4 bases and J shed 3 bases, with 15 bases lying between them. CDR3 length: 16 amino acids. CDR1 and CDR2 from the germline V gene are LGHNA and YNFKEQ. CDR3 sequence: CASSPSGGGHTGELFF. In DNA form, the CDR3 reads TGTGCCAGCAGCCCCAGTGGTGGTGGTCACACCGGGGAGCTGTTTTTT.

The gene calls are TRBV7-9 and TRBJ2-7; 7 bases map to TRBD2. The CDR3 contains 16 residues. Unmatched junction bases numbered 18, after V lost 8 bases and J lost 5 bases. Per the germline V gene, CDR1 is SEHNR and CDR2 is FQNEAQ (reference sequence). CDR3 nucleotides: TGTGCCAGCCCCTTGGGTCGGGCTAGCGGTCCCCACGAGCAGTACTTC. This gives the protein CASPLGRASGPHEQYF.

This clone was found a few times. The V gene is TRBV7-2, the J gene TRBJ1-5, with 7 bases that match TRBD1. There are 15 residues in the CDR3. Germline V gene sequence: CDR1 SGHTA, CDR2 FQGNSA. V gave up 1 base and J gave up 6 bases; unmatched junction bases: 6. The CDR3 nucleotides are TGTGCCAGCAGCTTAGTGTGGGACAGCCGTCAGCCCCAGCATTTT. Its protein is CASSLVWDSRQPQHF.

This chain uses TRBV4-2 with TRBJ2-3, with 8 bases fitting TRBD2. Germline lookup yields CDR1 LGHNA and CDR2 YNFKEQ. The CDR3 covers 16 residues. The junction had 5 bases not matched to a gene; V was cut back by 1 base and J by 2 bases. The CDR3 DNA follows: TGTGCCAGCAGCCAAGGAACTAGCGGAGTCACAGATACGCAGTATTTT. This encodes CASSQGTSGVTDTQYF.

The sample holds a few counts of this clone. V and J are TRBV25-1 and TRBJ1-2, with TRBD1 matching over 10 bases. Germline V gene data show CDR1 as MGHDK and CDR2 as SYGVNS. The trim removed 8 bases at V and 3 bases at J, leaving 6 bases unmatched. The CDR3 covers 14 residues. CDR3 loop: CASSGTGVYYGYTF. DNA for the CDR3: TGTGCCAGCTCCGGGACAGGGGTTTACTATGGCTACACCTTC.

The sample holds a few counts of this clone. The chain links TRBV7-6 to TRBJ1-2, with D possibly matching TRBD1 (5 bases). CDR3 length: 14 residues. CDR1 is SGHVS and CDR2 is FNYEAQ in the germline V gene. Trimming removed 6 bases from V and 1 base from J, with 12 bases in between. CDR3 loop: CASSPGGGNYGYTF. The DNA for the CDR3 is TGTGCCAGCAGTCCCGGGGGGGGTAACTATGGCTACACCTTC.

The chain links TRBV6-1 to TRBJ1-1; 7 bases are shared with TRBD1. From germline, CDR1 is MNHNS and CDR2 SASEGT. CDR3 length: 14 residues. Germline trimming cut 3 bases from V and 7 bases from J; bases unmatched to any gene: 8. CDR3 DNA sequence: TGTGCCAGCAGTGAGGGGACAGCTCCTCATGAAGCTTTCTTT. Translated, it gives CASSEGTAPHEAFF.

The chain couples TRBV2 to TRBJ2-7; D remains ambiguous. The germline CDR1 and CDR2 sequences are SNHLY and FYNNEI. Trimming took 3 bases from V and 1 from J, leaving 4 bases between them. The CDR3 sequence is 12 residues long. CDR3 sequence: CASSDQSYEQYF. CDR3 DNA: TGTGCCAGCAGTGATCAGTCCTACGAGCAGTACTTC.

The chain has TRBV7-3 and TRBJ2-1; 12 nucleotides agree with TRBD2. After removal of 3 bases from V and 8 bases from J, the junction contained 5 bases not matched to a gene. This CDR3 is built from 15 residues. Per the germline V gene, CDR1 is SGHTA and CDR2 is FQGTGA. The CDR3 spells CASSFRTSGEDEQFF. The CDR3 DNA sequence: TGTGCCAGCAGCTTTAGGACTAGCGGGGAGGATGAGCAGTTCTTC.

The chain combines TRBV9 with TRBJ1-1, with D hard to call. Germline loops: CDR1 SGDLS, CDR2 YYNGEE. The CDR3 sequence is 14 residues long. The germline V and J ends were trimmed by 1 base and 0 bases, with 7 bases remaining between them. This chain's CDR3 is CASSVRQMNTEAFF. DNA of the CDR3: TGTGCCAGCAGCGTAAGGCAAATGAACACTGAAGCTTTCTTT.

The rearrangement uses TRBV29-1 and TRBJ2-6; no clear D gene. CDR3 size: 16 residues. CDR1 is SQVTM, CDR2 ANQGSEA, per germline. V was cut by 6 bases and J by 2 bases, with 17 bases left in between. The CDR3 DNA follows: TGCAGCGTCTGGGATTTCGGTTTGCCTGGGGCCAACGTCCTGACTTTC. Translating gives CSVWDFGLPGANVLTF.

The rearrangement uses TRBV7-8 and TRBJ1-5; D gene uncertain. The CDR3 is made up of 15 amino acids. The V gene's germline CDR1 is SGHVS and CDR2 FQNEAQ. The V gene lost 1 base and the J gene lost 1 base, with 8 bases spanning the gap. The CDR3 is CASSLEAVSNQPQHF. The CDR3, as DNA: TGTGCCAGCAGCTTAGAGGCAGTCAGCAATCAGCCCCAGCATTTT.

The chain links TRBV7-2 to TRBJ2-7; TRBD1 might be the D (5 bases). V lost 5 bases and J lost 1, with 12 bases in between. Germline V gene lookup returns CDR1 SGHTA and CDR2 FQGNSA. The length of the CDR3 is 14 residues. In nucleotides, the CDR3 is TGTGCCAGCAGCGGGGCAGGGTTATCCTACGAGCAGTACTTC. It is translated as CASSGAGLSYEQYF.

This sequence joins TRBV2 and TRBJ1-5, with D maybe TRBD1 (5 bases). The CDR3 loop spans 16 amino acids. V was pared by 3 bases and J by 2 bases, with 14 bases between. The germline CDR1 and CDR2 sequences are SNHLY and FYNNEI. Here the CDR3 reads CASSEIARGGNQPQHF. CDR3 nucleotide sequence: TGTGCCAGCAGTGAGATCGCGCGAGGGGGCAATCAGCCCCAGCATTTT.

The V gene is TRBV6-1, the J gene TRBJ1-4; 8 nucleotides agree with TRBD1. Germline loops: CDR1 MNHNS, CDR2 SASEGT. The CDR3 runs to 16 residues. With V trimmed by 4 bases and J by 5 bases, 9 bases remained unmatched. The CDR3 DNA follows: TGTGCCAGCAGTGGAACACGGGACAGGAACAATGAAAAACTGTTTTTT. As protein: CASSGTRDRNNEKLFF.

The rearrangement links TRBV7-3 to TRBJ2-3; D unresolved. The CDR3 covers 16 residues. Trimming left V 1 base short and J 0 bases short, with 11 bases between. Germline V gives CDR1 SGHTA, CDR2 FQGTGA. The CDR3 DNA reads TGTGCCAGCAGCTTAATAGGCTCTACAAGCACAGATACGCAGTATTTT. Translating it yields CASSLIGSTSTDTQYF. The full variable domain, its missing parts supplied by reference TRBV7-3 and TRBJ2-3, is GAGVSQTPSNKVTEKGKYVELRCDPISGHTALYWYRQSLGQGPEFLIYFQGTGAADDSGLPNDRFFAVRPEGSVSTLKIQRTERGDSAVYLCASSLIGSTSTDTQYFGPGTRLTVL.

The chain recombines TRBV6-1 with TRBJ2-1; D possibly uses TRBD1 or TRBD2 (5 bases each). The CDR3 is made up of 17 amino acids. V was cut by 2 bases and J by 8 bases, with 22 bases left in between. CDR1 is MNHNS and CDR2 is SASEGT in the germline V gene. The CDR3 is CASSEPGGRTRVYEQFF. The CDR3 region has the DNA TGTGCCAGCAGTGAACCTGGGGGAAGGACCAGAGTATATGAGCAGTTCTTC.

V gene TRBV7-2 combines with J gene TRBJ2-3; TRBD2 matches 11 bases. The J segment lost 5 bases and the V segment lost 5 bases, leaving 3 bases of the junction unmatched. The CDR3 covers 14 residues. Germline V gene lookup returns CDR1 SGHTA and CDR2 FQGNSA. The CDR3 region is CASSLGTSGDTQYF. The CDR3 coding sequence is TGTGCCAGCAGCCTCGGGACTAGCGGAGATACGCAGTATTTT.

The V gene is TRBV19, the J gene TRBJ2-2; perhaps TRBD2 as D (5 bases). CDR1 is LNHDA, CDR2 SQIVND, per germline (reference sequence). This CDR3 region has 14 residues. The V gene lost 11 bases and the J gene lost 2 bases, with 15 bases spanning the gap. The CDR3 protein is CAGSRGVNTGELFF. The CDR3 DNA reads TGTGCCGGAAGTCGGGGTGTTAACACCGGGGAGCTGTTTTTT.

The rearrangement joins TRBV27 to TRBJ2-5; 10 nucleotides align to TRBD1. V gave up 6 bases and J gave up 4 bases; unmatched junction bases: 8. Germline values: CDR1 MNHEY, CDR2 SMNVEV (reference sequence). CDR3 length: 15 amino acids. The CDR3 coding sequence is TGTGCCAGCAGGCCCTGGACAGGGGGTGGAGAGACCCAGTACTTC. It yields the protein CASRPWTGGGETQYF.